This T cell receptor beta chain was recorded in a study of STAT5B mutations in CD4+ large granular lymphocyte leukemia. Whole-study results and caveats: Roughly a quarter of private leukemic clonotypes occurred rarely in other patients' non-leukemic repertoires. CD4-sorted patient repertoires seemed more clonal than healthy CD4+ repertoires.

A note on this clone: The antigen is undetermined.

The assay was run at survey level. The assay was immunoSEQ multiplex PCR, and TCRdb's table has in-frame clones only and misses some. This table has 48,000 or so clones, 55% to 75% appearing once. CDR1 MNHEY and CDR2 SVGAGI come from the germline V gene. V lost 6 bases and J 5 bases, leaving 14 bases between the germline ends. CDR3 length: 14 amino acids. V is TRBV6-5 and J is TRBJ2-1; maybe TRBD1 (6 bases). What was sequenced was CD4+ T cells from blood buffy coats. This TCR derives from a human donor in good health. DNA for the CDR3: TGTGCCAGCAGCCGGGACACGGGGAACAATGAGCAGTTCTTC. This codes for CASSRDTGNNEQFF.